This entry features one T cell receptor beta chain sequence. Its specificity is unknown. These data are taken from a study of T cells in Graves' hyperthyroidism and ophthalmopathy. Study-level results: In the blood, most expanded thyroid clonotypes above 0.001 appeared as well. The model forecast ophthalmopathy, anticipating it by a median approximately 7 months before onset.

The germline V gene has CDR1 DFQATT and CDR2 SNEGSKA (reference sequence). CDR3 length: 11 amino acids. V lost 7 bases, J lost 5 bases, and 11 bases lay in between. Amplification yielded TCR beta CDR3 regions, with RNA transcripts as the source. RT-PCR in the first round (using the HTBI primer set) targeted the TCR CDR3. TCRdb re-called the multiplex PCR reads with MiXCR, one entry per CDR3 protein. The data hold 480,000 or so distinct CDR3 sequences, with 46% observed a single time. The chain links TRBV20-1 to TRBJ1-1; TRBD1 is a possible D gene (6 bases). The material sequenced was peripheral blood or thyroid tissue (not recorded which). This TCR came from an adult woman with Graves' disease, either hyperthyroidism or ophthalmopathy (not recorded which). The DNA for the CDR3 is TGCAGTGGCAGGGGTAGGACTGAAGCTTTCTTT. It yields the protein CSGRGRTEAFF.